This TCR beta chain originates from a study of blood T cell repertoires in COVID-19. Overall study: There were acute and convalescent COVID-19 samples, and they came from the United States, Italy and Spain. From T cells, B-cell-depleted T cells, or PBMCs came the material, which was cDNA or gDNA.

The germline gives CDR1 ENHRY, CDR2 SYGVKD. This CDR3 has 14 residues. Trimming took off 2 bases at V and 5 bases at J, with 12 bases between the two ends. This clone came up once. In the authors' methods: Quantification of nucleated cells was approximated via reference gene primer amplification. This table comes from immunoSEQ multiplex PCR, and its TCRdb copy is limited to in-frame clones, with some not included. Clonal size and the V and J genes are those of that table, whereas D and trimming came from the DNA. The sample consists of 100,000 or so clones, less than 90% of them appearing once. Specimen: peripheral blood. This chain joins TRBV10-3 and TRBJ1-1, with a possible D match to TRBD1 (6 bases). This TCR was sampled from a man between 70 and 80 years old with active or convalescent COVID-19. CDR3 in amino acids: CAISEMAGVTEAFF. Here the CDR3 DNA reads TGTGCCATCAGTGAGATGGCAGGGGTTACTGAAGCTTTCTTT.